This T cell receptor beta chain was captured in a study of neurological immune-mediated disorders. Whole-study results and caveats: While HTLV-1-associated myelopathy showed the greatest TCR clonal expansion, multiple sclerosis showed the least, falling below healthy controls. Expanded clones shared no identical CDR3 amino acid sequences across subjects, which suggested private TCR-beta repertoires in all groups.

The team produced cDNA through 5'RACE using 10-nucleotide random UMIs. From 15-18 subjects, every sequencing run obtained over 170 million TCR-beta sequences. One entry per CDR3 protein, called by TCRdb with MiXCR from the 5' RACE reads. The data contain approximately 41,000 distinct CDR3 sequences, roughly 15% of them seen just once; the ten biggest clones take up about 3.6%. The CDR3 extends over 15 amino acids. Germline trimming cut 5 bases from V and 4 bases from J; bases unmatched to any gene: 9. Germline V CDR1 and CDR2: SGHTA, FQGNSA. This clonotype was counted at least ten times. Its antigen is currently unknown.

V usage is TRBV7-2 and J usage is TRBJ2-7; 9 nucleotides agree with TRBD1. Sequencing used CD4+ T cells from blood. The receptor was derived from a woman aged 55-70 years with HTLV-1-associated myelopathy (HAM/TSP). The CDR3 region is CASSPRTGEGYEQYF. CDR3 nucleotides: TGTGCCAGCAGCCCCCGGACAGGGGAGGGATACGAGCAGTACTTC.